The 27 T cell receptor beta chains given below trace back to one sample, sequenced in a study of T cells in Graves' hyperthyroidism and ophthalmopathy (dated by TCRdb to 2018 to 2020). The library was generated by multiplex PCR. The sequencing machine was an Illumina HiSeq 2000. Amplification of TCR beta CDR3 regions was carried out from RNA transcripts. For the first round of RT-PCR on the TCR CDR3, the HTBI primer set was used together with the Qiagen OneStep RT-PCR kit. TCRdb reprocessing: public reads trimmed at Q25 with fastp, clones called with MiXCR, in-frame beta chains kept. When rows share a CDR3 protein, they turn into one entry using the most common DNA and genes. The sample includes about 570,000 distinct CDR3 sequences, with approximately 14% observed a single time. Roughly 13% of the sample is in the top ten clones. Sequences were obtained from blood. The receptors originated from a woman between 40 and 50 years old with Graves' hyperthyroidism.

This clonotype was observed a single time. The chain has TRBV25-1 and TRBJ1-1; possible D gene TRBD1, 6 bases. The V and J ends lost 2 bases and 0 bases respectively, with 10 bases between them. The germline V gene has CDR1 MGHDK and CDR2 SYGVNS. The CDR3 has 15 residues. The CDR3 spells CASSEGGRVNTEAFF. In DNA, the CDR3 is TGTGCCAGCAGTGAAGGGGGCAGGGTGAACACTGAAGCTTTCTTT. Supplemented by reference TRBV25-1 and TRBJ1-1, the full variable domain reads EADIYQTPRYLVIGTGKKITLECSQTMGHDKMYWYQQDPGMELHLIHYSYGVNSTEKGDLSSESTVSRIRTEHFPLTLESARPSHTSQYLCASSEGGRVNTEAFFGQGTRLTVV.

The chain is built from TRBV6-2 or TRBV6-3 and TRBJ2-7, with 9 bases identical to TRBD1. The V segment lost 6 bases and the J segment 5 bases; nucleotides outside the gene matches: 8. This CDR3 has 14 amino acids. Germline CDR1 reads MNHEY; CDR2 reads SVGEGT. In DNA, the CDR3 is TGTGCCAGCAGAAGTACAGGGGGCTACCACGAGCAGTACTTC. Encoded protein: CASRSTGGYHEQYF.

Many counts were recorded for this clonotype. The chain uses TRBV28 and TRBJ2-3, with TRBD2 matching 15 bases. The germline gives CDR1 MDHEN, CDR2 SYDVKM. The length of the CDR3 is 17 residues. The V segment lost 9 bases and the J segment 2 bases; nucleotides outside the gene matches: 9. CDR3 sequence (DNA): TGTGCCAGTATTGGACTAGCGGGAGGGCCTAACACAGATACGCAGTATTTT. Its protein product is CASIGLAGGPNTDTQYF.

This clonotype appeared many times. The chain links TRBV27 to TRBJ2-7; 11 bases align to TRBD2. The V gene's germline CDR1 is MNHEY and CDR2 SMNVEV (reference sequence). The CDR3 runs to 14 residues. V lost 5 bases, J lost 3 bases, and 3 bases stayed unmatched. The CDR3 loop is CASSILAGGYEQYF. As DNA, the CDR3 is TGTGCCAGCAGTATCCTAGCGGGGGGCTACGAGCAGTACTTC.

There are many counts of this clonotype. The CDR3 bases are TGTGCCAGCAGTGGCAGCCGGGACAGGAGGATGTCTGGGGCCAACGTCCTGACTTTC. Translated, it gives CASSGSRDRRMSGANVLTF. This chain connects TRBV27 to TRBJ2-6, with TRBD1 matching over 8 bases. Germline CDR1 and CDR2: MNHEY and SMNVEV (reference sequence). Losses at the gene ends were 5 bases for V and 1 base for J; bases not matched to a gene: 13. The CDR3 consists of 19 residues.

This clonotype was detected ten times or more. The V call is TRBV20-1, the J call TRBJ1-2, with D perhaps matching TRBD1 (6 bases). The V gene lost 5 bases and the J gene lost 8 bases, with 18 bases spanning the gap. Germline V gene lookup returns CDR1 DFQATT and CDR2 SNEGSKA (reference sequence). The CDR3 extends over 13 amino acids. CDR3 protein: CSAPLSGVGGYTF. CDR3 bases: TGCAGTGCTCCTCTCTCAGGGGTTGGAGGCTACACCTTC.

This clonotype was found many times. The chain employs TRBV6-1 and TRBJ1-1; weak D call: TRBD1 (6 bases). Between the trimmed V and J ends, which lost 1 base and 11 bases, there was a span of 14 bases. Germline V gene sequence: CDR1 MNHNS, CDR2 SASEGT. This CDR3 is 13 amino acids long. This CDR3 is CASSEGTGRQAFF. CDR3 nucleotide sequence: TGTGCCAGCAGTGAAGGTACAGGGCGCCAGGCTTTCTTT.

This clonotype was seen many times. The CDR3 DNA reads TGTGCCAGCAGCTCCCTTAGCGGGAGGTACGAGACCCAGTACTTC. This codes for CASSSLSGRYETQYF. The chain joins TRBV28 to TRBJ2-5, with TRBD2 matching 10 bases. There are 15 residues in the CDR3. The germline gives CDR1 MDHEN, CDR2 SYDVKM. V was clipped by 6 bases and J by 5 bases; unmatched bases: 9.

This clonotype occurred many times. This chain uses TRBV5-1 with TRBJ2-1; TRBD2 matches 14 bases. The trim removed 2 bases at V and 1 base at J, leaving 5 bases unmatched. CDR1 is SGHRS and CDR2 is YFSETQ in the germline V gene. This CDR3 is 18 amino acids long. DNA for the CDR3: TGCGCCAGCAGCTTAGCAGGACTAGCGGGAGGATCCTACAATGAGCAGTTCTTC. This gives the protein CASSLAGLAGGSYNEQFF.

A note on this clonotype: This sequence may be a read error, since a much larger clone differs from it by one base. This chain links TRBV27 with TRBJ2-1; D is perhaps TRBD2 (6 bases). Trimming left V 2 bases short and J 10 bases short, with 18 bases between. The CDR3 spans 15 residues. CDR1 is MNHEY and CDR2 is SMNVEV in the germline V gene (reference sequence). This CDR3 is CASSLKWEATYEQFF. The DNA of the CDR3 is TGTGCCAGCAGTTTAAAGTGGGAGGCCACCTACGAGCAGTTCTTC.

This clonotype was recorded many times. The genes are TRBV3-1 and TRBJ2-5, with unresolved D. The germline CDR1 and CDR2 sequences are LGHDT and YNNKEL (reference sequence). The CDR3 has 13 amino acids. V was pared by 2 bases and J by 5 bases, with 9 bases between. CDR3 residues: CASSQNPFETQYF. Here the CDR3 DNA reads TGTGCCAGCAGCCAAAACCCATTTGAGACCCAGTACTTC.

This clonotype has at least ten counts. The CDR3 loop is CASSDMVGDGYTF. CDR3 nucleotide sequence: TGTGCCAGCAGTGATATGGTAGGGGATGGCTACACCTTC. The chain links TRBV2 to TRBJ1-2; perhaps TRBD1 as D (5 bases). CDR3 size: 13 residues. Trimming removed 3 bases at V and 6 bases at J, with 11 bases between. Germline lookup yields CDR1 SNHLY and CDR2 FYNNEI.

This clonotype has ten or more counts. The chain uses TRBV29-1 and TRBJ2-2, with D perhaps matching TRBD1 (5 bases). Deletions cut 4 bases from V and 6 bases from J, with 9 bases between. Looked up from germline, CDR1 is SQVTM and CDR2 is ANQGSEA. This CDR3 spans 12 amino acids. The CDR3: CSVGVGAGELFF. CDR3 nucleotides: TGCAGCGTTGGTGTAGGGGCCGGGGAGCTGTTTTTT.

The chain carries TRBV6-4 and TRBJ1-1; D is uncertain. The germline V gene encodes CDR1 MRHNA and CDR2 SNTAGT. CDR3 length: 15 amino acids. V dropped 5 bases and J dropped 1 base, with 14 bases sitting between them. The CDR3 loop is CASSYPGRANTEAFF. The CDR3 DNA sequence: TGTGCCAGCAGTTACCCCGGGAGGGCGAACACTGAAGCTTTCTTT.

V gene TRBV20-1 combines with J gene TRBJ2-5, with TRBD2 matching 11 bases. The CDR3 loop spans 14 amino acids. The ends lost 8 bases at V and 2 bases at J; junction bases unmatched: 7. Per germline, CDR1 DFQATT and CDR2 SNEGSKA (reference sequence). CDR3 protein: CSTRLAGSQETQYF. The DNA of the CDR3 is TGCAGTACACGACTAGCGGGATCACAAGAGACCCAGTACTTC.

This clonotype was detected many times. This sequence joins TRBV18 and TRBJ2-3; TRBD1 matches at 8 bases. The CDR3 is made up of 15 amino acids. Germline V CDR1 and CDR2: KGHSH, LQKENI. Trimming took 3 bases from V and 3 from J; bases not matched to a gene: 5. Here the CDR3 DNA reads TGTGCCAGCTCACCCCCCCGGACAGGGACAGATACGCAGTATTTT. As protein: CASSPPRTGTDTQYF.

The sample holds many counts of this clonotype. The chain joins TRBV5-1 to TRBJ2-7, with D maybe TRBD1 (6 bases). V lost 2 bases and J 2 bases, leaving 14 bases between the germline ends. Germline V gene sequence: CDR1 SGHRS, CDR2 YFSETQ. The CDR3 contains 15 residues. CDR3 coding DNA: TGCGCCAGCAGCTTAACAGGGACAACGACCTACGAGCAGTACTTC. Encoded protein: CASSLTGTTTYEQYF.

This clonotype was found many times. The rearrangement joins TRBV6-1 to TRBJ2-7; tentatively, D is TRBD2 (6 bases). Trimming took 8 bases from V and 0 from J, leaving 14 bases between them. CDR1 is MNHNS, CDR2 SASEGT, per germline. CDR3 length equals 14 residues. This CDR3 reads CASQRGVTSYEQYF. The CDR3, as DNA: TGTGCCAGCCAGCGCGGGGTGACCTCCTACGAGCAGTACTTC.

This clonotype has a count of ten or more. V is TRBV11-2 and J is TRBJ2-7; possibly TRBD1 for D (7 bases). The CDR3 is 17 residues long. The V and J ends lost 5 bases and 2 bases respectively, with 22 bases between them. Germline-derived CDR1 and CDR2 are SGHAT and FQNNGV. CDR3 sequence (DNA): TGTGCCAGCAGCCCACTAGGGGGGTGGGACAGAGCCTACGAGCAGTACTTC. It codes for CASSPLGGWDRAYEQYF.

This chain joins TRBV3-1 and TRBJ2-6; D is ambiguous. This CDR3 region has 17 residues. CDR1 and CDR2 from the germline V gene are LGHDT and YNNKEL (reference sequence). With 0 bases removed from V and 5 bases from J, the gap between germline ends came to 14 bases. CDR3: CASSQDVSGLRANVLTF. CDR3 DNA: TGTGCCAGCAGCCAAGATGTCAGTGGGCTTCGGGCCAACGTCCTGACTTTC.

This clonotype was seen a handful of times. The chain is built from TRBV20-1 and TRBJ2-1, with 7 bases identical to TRBD2. Germline CDR1 DFQATT, CDR2 SNEGSKA (reference sequence). This CDR3 has 14 residues. The junction had 8 bases not matched to a gene; V was cut back by 5 bases and J by 4 bases. The CDR3: CSALPGLPYNEQFF. CDR3 in DNA: TGCAGTGCTTTGCCGGGACTACCTTACAATGAGCAGTTCTTC.

For this clonotype: This may be a read error: a much more frequent sequence differs by one nucleotide. The V call is TRBV7-8, the J call TRBJ2-3, with 13 bases identical to TRBD2. The CDR3 totals 16 residues. Germline V gives CDR1 SGHVS, CDR2 FQNEAQ. This chain's CDR3 is CASSRLAGGLTDAQYF. The CDR3 nucleotides read TGTGCCAGCAGCCGACTAGCGGGAGGCCTCACAGATGCGCAGTATTTT.

In this sample, this clonotype turned up many times. The V and J genes are TRBV5-1 and TRBJ2-3, with 11 bases identical to TRBD1. This CDR3 spans 14 amino acids. Trimming cost V 3 bases and J 6 bases; bases outside gene matches: 3. Germline V gives CDR1 SGHRS, CDR2 YFSETQ. CDR3 in amino acids: CASSSGTGGDTQYF. CDR3 DNA: TGCGCCAGCAGCTCCGGGACAGGGGGGGATACGCAGTATTTT.

V is TRBV11-2 and J is TRBJ2-7; the match to TRBD2 covers 7 bases. CDR1 SGHAT and CDR2 FQNNGV come from the germline V gene. Unmatched junction bases numbered 8, after V lost 5 bases and J lost 4 bases. The CDR3 is made up of 14 amino acids. CDR3 loop: CASSVGPSGYEQYF. As DNA, the CDR3 is TGTGCCAGCAGCGTAGGGCCTAGCGGATACGAGCAGTACTTC.

The rearrangement links TRBV6-5 to TRBJ1-1; 8 nucleotides match TRBD1. J lost 1 base, V lost 2 bases, and 6 bases had no gene match. Per germline, CDR1 MNHEY and CDR2 SVGAGI. The CDR3 runs 16 residues. The CDR3, as DNA: TGTGCCAGCAGTTACCCGGACAGGGCTTCGAACACTGAAGCTTTCTTT. Translating gives CASSYPDRASNTEAFF.

The rearrangement uses TRBV19 and TRBJ2-2; D is unresolved. Germline CDR1 and CDR2: LNHDA and SQIVND (reference sequence). The CDR3 is 17 residues long. V was clipped by 3 bases and J by 7 bases, with 21 bases between them. CDR3 nucleotide sequence: TGTGCCAGTAGTATGGGTGGTCTAGTAGACGGAGACGGGGAGCTGTTTTTT. Its protein product is CASSMGGLVDGDGELFF.

The rearrangement links TRBV6-1 to TRBJ1-4; 10 nucleotides line up with TRBD1. CDR1 is MNHNS and CDR2 is SASEGT in the germline V gene. With V trimmed by 6 bases and J by 1 base, 5 bases remained unmatched. This CDR3 contains 16 residues. The CDR3 DNA reads TGTGCCAGCAGAGGGACAGGGGTGGGAACTAATGAAAAACTGTTTTTT. Its protein product is CASRGTGVGTNEKLFF.